These 18 T cell receptor beta chains were all obtained from the same sample, sequenced in a study of blood T cell repertoires in COVID-19. Some clones are missing from TCRdb's copy, which holds only in-frame ones; the method was immunoSEQ multiplex PCR. The sample contains about 75,000 clones, 70% to 90% of which appear only once. The sample was peripheral blood. The receptors here all came from a human donor in a cohort sampled during active COVID-19.

V is TRBV5-1 and J is TRBJ2-5, with D possibly matching TRBD1 (6 bases). The V end lost 0 bases, the J end lost 6 bases, and 18 bases lay between the germline ends. CDR3 length: 16 residues. Per the germline V gene, CDR1 is SGHRS and CDR2 is YFSETQ. CDR3 protein: CASSLDPSGAEQTQYF. The CDR3 nucleotides read TGCGCCAGCAGCTTGGATCCTTCAGGGGCAGAACAGACCCAGTACTTC.

The chain has TRBV5-1 and TRBJ2-5, with D perhaps matching TRBD2 (5 bases). This CDR3 spans 15 amino acids. Trimming removed 2 bases at V and 1 base at J, with 12 bases between. Germline V gene data show CDR1 as SGHRS and CDR2 as YFSETQ. The CDR3 loop is CASSFASGSQETQYF. CDR3 coding DNA: TGCGCCAGCAGCTTTGCCAGCGGCTCCCAAGAGACCCAGTACTTC.

The rearrangement links TRBV3-1 (or the pseudogene TRBV3-2) to TRBJ1-5; 8 bases line up with TRBD1. The CDR3 covers 13 residues. V dropped 5 bases and J dropped 7; count of bases not matched to a gene: 4. The germline CDR1 and CDR2 sequences are LGHDT and YNNKEL (reference sequence). The CDR3 loop reads CASSLQGGQPQHF. The CDR3 DNA reads TGTGCCAGCAGCTTACAGGGGGGACAGCCCCAGCATTTT.

The V and J genes are TRBV2 and TRBJ1-2; D is possibly TRBD1 (5 bases). V dropped 4 bases and J dropped 6 bases, with 12 bases sitting between them. Germline V gene sequence: CDR1 SNHLY, CDR2 FYNNEI. The CDR3 loop spans 13 amino acids. Written as DNA, the CDR3 is TGTGCCAGCAGTGCAGGACATTCAGATGGCTACACCTTC. It codes for CASSAGHSDGYTF.

The chain employs TRBV2 and TRBJ1-6, with a tentative D call TRBD1 (6 bases). The CDR3 sequence is 18 residues long. With 7 bases removed from V and 0 bases from J, the gap between germline ends came to 19 bases. From germline, CDR1 is SNHLY and CDR2 FYNNEI. In nucleotides, the CDR3 is TGTGCCAGCACCCGGTTAGGACAGCTAAGCTCCTATAATTCACCCCTCCACTTT. Its translation is CASTRLGQLSSYNSPLHF.

The CDR3 loop is CASSRGDRAYGYTF. The CDR3 bases are TGTGCCAGCAGTCGAGGGGACAGGGCCTATGGCTACACCTTC. The chain uses TRBV2 and TRBJ1-2; 9 bases map to TRBD1. This CDR3 is built from 14 residues. In germline, CDR1 is SNHLY, CDR2 FYNNEI. Germline trimming cut 5 bases from V and 4 bases from J; bases unmatched to any gene: 5.

A few counts support this clone. The chain uses TRBV5-6 and TRBJ2-3; D is perhaps TRBD1 (6 bases). The ends were cut back, 1 base at V and 2 bases at J, with 11 bases in the middle. Germline CDR1 is SGHDT and CDR2 is YYEEEE. The CDR3 sequence is 15 residues long. Written as DNA, the CDR3 is TGTGCCAGCAGCTTGTTTGGACAGACCACAGATACGCAGTATTTT. Protein: CASSLFGQTTDTQYF. Supplemented by reference TRBV5-6 and TRBJ2-3, the full variable domain reads DAGVTQSPTHLIKTRGQQVTLRCSPKSGHDTVSWYQQALGQGPQFIFQYYEEEERQRGNFPDRFSGHQFPNYSSELNVNALLLGDSALYLCASSLFGQTTDTQYFGPGTRLTVL.

The rearrangement joins TRBV27 to TRBJ1-6; 8 bases are shared with TRBD1. Germline-derived CDR1 and CDR2 are MNHEY and SMNVEV (reference sequence). The V gene end was trimmed by 2 bases and the J gene end by 6 bases; junction bases not matched to a gene: 6. The CDR3 is 16 amino acids. The CDR3 spells CASSLGQGSANSPLHF. In DNA, the CDR3 is TGTGCCAGCAGTTTAGGACAGGGCTCGGCTAATTCACCCCTCCACTTT.

The rearrangement joins TRBV6-5 to TRBJ2-1; 11 bases align to TRBD1. Germline assignment: CDR1 MNHEY and CDR2 SVGAGI. Trimming removed 5 bases from V and 4 bases from J; junction bases left unmatched: 4. The CDR3 length is 15 residues. CDR3 DNA sequence: TGTGCCAGCAGTAGGGACAGGGGGGCGTACAATGAGCAGTTCTTC. Protein sequence: CASSRDRGAYNEQFF.

This CDR3 is CASSVEPGANVLTF. The CDR3 DNA is TGTGCCAGCAGCGTAGAGCCTGGGGCCAACGTCCTGACTTTC. The J gene is TRBJ2-6, the V gene TRBV9; no reliable D call. Trimming removed 0 bases at V and 2 bases at J, with 3 bases between. Germline CDR1 SGDLS, CDR2 YYNGEE. There are 14 residues in the CDR3.

This rearrangement joins TRBV5-1 to TRBJ2-3; 8 nucleotides match TRBD2. Germline CDR1 reads SGHRS; CDR2 reads YFSETQ. The CDR3 is made up of 16 amino acids. V was pared by 4 bases and J by 8 bases, with 15 bases of the junction left unmatched. The CDR3: CASSIRAGANIGTQYF. In nucleotides, the CDR3 is TGCGCCAGCAGCATCCGAGCGGGGGCGAATATCGGTACGCAGTATTTT.

The J gene is TRBJ2-2, the V gene TRBV18, with 10 bases that match TRBD1. This CDR3 spans 19 amino acids. The germline V gene has CDR1 KGHSH and CDR2 LQKENI. Trimming cost V 2 bases and J 4 bases; bases outside gene matches: 13. The chain's CDR3 is CASSPIAVLGQGTTGELFF. CDR3 DNA: TGTGCCAGCTCACCAATCGCCGTTTTGGGACAGGGGACCACCGGGGAGCTGTTTTTT.

This clone was observed a single time. The chain joins TRBV5-8 to TRBJ2-2; D ambiguous. Germline V gives CDR1 SGHTS, CDR2 YDEGEE. V was clipped by 4 bases and J by 3 bases, with 13 bases between them. The CDR3 consists of 15 residues. CDR3 loop: CASSHNPYYTGELFF. CDR3 DNA: TGTGCCAGCAGCCACAACCCATATTACACCGGGGAGCTGTTTTTT.

The rearrangement links TRBV11-2 to TRBJ2-2, with a tentative D call TRBD1 (5 bases). The CDR3 covers 17 residues. Germline CDR1 SGHAT, CDR2 FQNNGV. V was trimmed by 3 bases and J by 2 bases, leaving 16 bases between them. CDR3 residues: CASSFVTATFNTGELFF. The CDR3 nucleotides are TGTGCCAGCAGCTTCGTGACAGCGACCTTCAACACCGGGGAGCTGTTTTTT.

This clone was counted a few times. This chain links TRBV27 with TRBJ2-1; TRBD1 might be the D (6 bases). This CDR3 is built from 16 residues. V gave up 6 bases and J gave up 9 bases, with 24 bases separating them. Germline CDR1 and CDR2: MNHEY and SMNVEV (reference sequence). Here the CDR3 reads CASSTRAGDRQGEQFF. In nucleotides, the CDR3 is TGTGCCAGCAGCACGAGGGCAGGGGATAGGCAGGGTGAGCAGTTCTTC.

The chain carries TRBV5-6 and TRBJ1-2, with D unclear. The V gene lost 3 bases and the J gene lost 2 bases, with 8 bases spanning the gap. The CDR3 length is 13 residues. In germline, CDR1 is SGHDT, CDR2 YYEEEE. CDR3 loop: CASSYGENYGYTF. The CDR3 bases are TGTGCCAGCAGCTACGGGGAAAACTATGGCTACACCTTC.

This chain connects TRBV9 to TRBJ2-2; possible D gene TRBD1, 6 bases. The V gene lost 3 bases and the J gene lost 6 bases, with 12 bases spanning the gap. The CDR3 sequence is 14 residues long. Germline assignment: CDR1 SGDLS and CDR2 YYNGEE. The CDR3 sequence is CASSATQGAGELFF. Here the CDR3 DNA reads TGTGCCAGCAGCGCCACACAGGGCGCCGGGGAGCTGTTTTTT.

This chain's CDR3 is CAWRGAGGVVKQYF. The CDR3 DNA follows: TGTGCCTGGCGAGGGGCAGGGGGCGTAGTTAAGCAGTACTTC. The chain carries TRBV30 and TRBJ2-7; 8 nucleotides agree with TRBD1. Unmatched junction bases numbered 14, after V lost 5 bases and J lost 8 bases. Germline loops: CDR1 GTSNPN, CDR2 SVGIG (reference sequence). This CDR3 is 14 amino acids long. The whole variable domain, filled in from reference TRBV30 and TRBJ2-7, reads SQTIHQWPATLVQPVGSPLSLECTVEGTSNPNLYWYRQAAGRGLQLLFYSVGIGQISSEVPQNLSASRPQDRQFILSSKKLLLSDSGFYLCAWRGAGGVVKQYFGPGTRLTVT.